These 31 T cell receptor beta chains share one sample of origin, sequenced in a study of T cells in Graves' hyperthyroidism and ophthalmopathy. From RNA transcripts, TCR beta CDR3 regions were amplified. Primed by the HTBI set, a first-round RT-PCR was run on the TCR CDR3. TCRdb used MiXCR to reprocess the multiplex PCR reads, holding one entry per CDR3 protein. Found here are about 640,000 distinct CDR3 sequences, around 13% of them singletons; the top ten hold approximately 12%. Sample: blood. Source of these receptors: a woman between 50 and 59 years old with Graves' ophthalmopathy.

The gene calls are TRBV27 and TRBJ2-1, with D hard to call. CDR1 and CDR2 from the germline V gene are MNHEY and SMNVEV (reference sequence). V lost 2 bases, J lost 5 bases, and 16 bases lay in between. The CDR3 consists of 16 residues. The CDR3 spells CASSLRLVWANNEQFF. The CDR3 DNA reads as TGTGCCAGCAGTTTACGTCTGGTTTGGGCAAACAATGAGCAGTTCTTC.

This clonotype occurred a few times. The V gene is TRBV19, the J gene TRBJ1-5; no clear D. The germline V gene has CDR1 LNHDA and CDR2 SQIVND (reference sequence). The CDR3 sequence is 18 residues long. Trimming took off 5 bases at V and 0 bases at J, with 20 bases between the two ends. CDR3 region: CASSPRYGRIYSNQPQHF. DNA of the CDR3: TGTGCCAGTAGTCCCCGATATGGACGGATTTATAGCAATCAGCCCCAGCATTTT.

The sample holds many counts of this clonotype. This chain joins TRBV7-9 and TRBJ2-5, with D perhaps TRBD1 or TRBD2 (5 bases each). The CDR3 sequence is 14 residues long. CDR1 and CDR2 (germline): SEHNR, FQNEAQ (reference sequence). Between the trimmed V and J ends, which lost 1 base and 5 bases, there was a span of 11 bases. The CDR3: CASSLVEGLETQYF. The CDR3 DNA reads as TGTGCCAGCAGCTTAGTAGAGGGGTTGGAGACCCAGTACTTC.

This rearrangement joins TRBV18 to TRBJ2-1; 7 bases are a match to TRBD2. Trimming removed 2 bases from V and 2 bases from J; junction bases left unmatched: 9. From germline, CDR1 is KGHSH and CDR2 LQKENI. The CDR3 spans 17 residues. The CDR3 bases are TGTGCCAGCTCACCAAAAGCTCTAGCGGTCACCTACAATGAGCAGTTCTTC. Its translation is CASSPKALAVTYNEQFF.

This clonotype appeared a few times. The J gene is TRBJ2-1, the V gene TRBV29-1, with 10 bases aligning to TRBD2. CDR3 length equals 16 residues. Germline CDR1 SQVTM, CDR2 ANQGSEA. V was pared by 4 bases and J by 6 bases, with 12 bases of the junction left unmatched. CDR3 in DNA: TGCAGCGTTGGGAAAGCGGGAGGGCCTCCGGTCAATGAGCAGTTCTTC. Amino acid sequence: CSVGKAGGPPVNEQFF.

This clonotype was detected many times. This chain links TRBV7-2 with TRBJ2-3; D is ambiguous. V was shortened by 1 base and J by 4 bases, with 6 bases between the two germline ends. The CDR3 length is 13 residues. Germline CDR1 and CDR2: SGHTA and FQGNSA. CDR3: CASSLEASDTQYF. In DNA form, the CDR3 reads TGTGCCAGCAGCTTAGAAGCGTCAGATACGCAGTATTTT.

As DNA, the CDR3 is TGTGCCAGCAGACTACTAGCGGGGAACACCGGGGAGCTGTTTTTT. It yields the protein CASRLLAGNTGELFF. The chain links TRBV6-2 or TRBV6-3 to TRBJ2-2; TRBD2 matches 9 bases. Trimming cost V 6 bases and J 1 base; bases outside gene matches: 3. CDR1 is MNHEY and CDR2 is SVGEGT in the germline V gene. The CDR3 spans 15 residues.

The table lists this clonotype with many counts. V is TRBV2 and J is TRBJ2-7; D gene unclear. This CDR3 comprises 14 residues. The V end lost 4 bases, the J end lost 4 bases, and 14 bases lay between the germline ends. Germline V gene data show CDR1 as SNHLY and CDR2 as FYNNEI. The CDR3 loop is CASSAQLGQYEQYF. DNA of the CDR3: TGTGCCAGCAGTGCCCAGTTGGGCCAGTACGAGCAGTACTTC.

This clonotype was counted a few times. This chain uses TRBV10-3 with TRBJ2-1; 10 nucleotides align to TRBD2. Per the germline V gene, CDR1 is ENHRY and CDR2 is SYGVKD. V gave up 10 bases and J gave up 3 bases; unmatched junction bases: 18. The CDR3 length is 18 residues. CDR3 sequence reads: CATQIGSSGRPHYNEQFF. The CDR3 DNA reads as TGTGCCACCCAGATCGGGTCTAGCGGGAGACCCCACTACAATGAGCAGTTCTTC.

Ten or more counts support this clonotype. This chain links TRBV12-3 or TRBV12-4 with TRBJ2-4; TRBD2 is a possible D gene (6 bases). V gave up 4 bases and J gave up 3 bases, with 16 bases separating them. This CDR3 is built from 16 residues. CDR3 sequence: CASSSIAVSSKNIQYF. In nucleotides, the CDR3 is TGTGCCAGCAGTTCCATAGCGGTGAGCAGCAAAAACATTCAGTACTTC.

At least ten counts were recorded for this clonotype. Here the CDR3 reads CASSHTGQGSYEQYF. CDR3 DNA: TGCGCCAGCAGCCATACGGGACAGGGGTCCTACGAGCAGTACTTC. This rearrangement joins TRBV5-1 to TRBJ2-7, with 10 bases matching TRBD1. Germline loops: CDR1 SGHRS, CDR2 YFSETQ. The ends lost 4 bases at V and 1 base at J; junction bases unmatched: 5. CDR3 size: 15 residues.

Many counts were recorded for this clonotype. The V gene is TRBV4-3, the J gene TRBJ1-4, with D unresolved. Germline V gives CDR1 LGHNA, CDR2 YSLEER. The CDR3 covers 14 residues. Deletions cut 1 base from V and 7 bases from J, with 10 bases between. CDR3 sequence: CASSQGTLSEKLFF. The CDR3 DNA is TGCGCCAGCAGCCAAGGGACCTTGAGTGAAAAACTGTTTTTT.

This clonotype was seen at least ten times. The V and J genes are TRBV5-1 and TRBJ2-7, with 7 bases identical to TRBD1. J was trimmed by 4 bases and V by 4 bases; bases with no gene match: 11. The V gene's germline CDR1 is SGHRS and CDR2 YFSETQ. The CDR3 is made up of 15 amino acids. This chain's CDR3 is CASSNQQGSVYEQYF. As DNA, the CDR3 is TGCGCCAGCAGCAATCAACAGGGGTCGGTTTACGAGCAGTACTTC.

This clonotype was counted ten times or more. CDR3 loop: CASSPLALGYEQYF. For the CDR3, the DNA is TGTGCCAGCAGCCCCCTGGCCCTGGGCTACGAGCAGTACTTC. The rearrangement joins TRBV7-2 to TRBJ2-7, with D unresolved. Trimming shortened V by 5 bases and J by 3 bases, and 14 bases separated the two germline ends. Germline V gene lookup returns CDR1 SGHTA and CDR2 FQGNSA. CDR3 size: 14 residues.

This clonotype was detected many times. The chain links TRBV24-1 to TRBJ1-2; D not certain. The CDR3 is 12 residues long. Germline CDR1 KGHDR, CDR2 SFDVKD. V was clipped by 3 bases and J by 5 bases, with 6 bases between them. The CDR3 loop reads CATSDGDYGYTF. CDR3 nucleotide sequence: TGTGCCACCAGTGATGGCGATTATGGCTACACCTTC.

This clonotype was counted at least ten times. The rearrangement links TRBV4-3 to TRBJ2-7; D ambiguous. CDR1 and CDR2 from the germline V gene are LGHNA and YSLEER. The V gene lost 4 bases and the J gene lost 0 bases, with 13 bases spanning the gap. CDR3 length equals 15 residues. CDR3 bases: TGCGCCAGCAGCCCGGGTCTTACGAGCTCCTACGAGCAGTACTTC. Translating gives CASSPGLTSSYEQYF.

Many counts were recorded for this clonotype. The chain carries TRBV2 and TRBJ1-3, with unresolved D. The V end was cut by 9 bases, the J end by 0 bases, with 9 bases between. This CDR3 region has 13 residues. Germline V lookup: CDR1 SNHLY, CDR2 FYNNEI. The CDR3 loop is CASTGDSGNTIYF. Here the CDR3 DNA reads TGTGCCAGTACCGGGGACTCTGGAAACACCATATATTTT.

This clonotype was recorded once. The CDR3 bases are TGTGCCAGCAGCTCAACCCCCGGGACTAGTCTATACAATGAGCAGTTCTTC. Translated: CASSSTPGTSLYNEQFF. The chain recombines TRBV7-3 with TRBJ2-1, with 8 nucleotides matching TRBD2. The CDR3 has 17 residues. Germline V CDR1 and CDR2: SGHTA, FQGTGA. V dropped 4 bases and J dropped 4; count of bases not matched to a gene: 12.

This clonotype was observed many times. V usage is TRBV28 and J usage is TRBJ2-3; D is perhaps TRBD1 or TRBD2 (5 bases each). With 8 bases removed from V and 6 bases from J, the gap between germline ends came to 12 bases. The CDR3 is 12 residues long. Germline CDR1 MDHEN, CDR2 SYDVKM. This CDR3 is CASGTIGDTQYF. The CDR3 DNA follows: TGTGCCAGCGGGACCATAGGGGATACGCAGTATTTT.

This clonotype has ten or more counts. This sequence joins TRBV10-3 and TRBJ1-5; the D is unclear. The CDR3 covers 12 residues. The V end was cut by 4 bases, the J end by 7 bases, with 8 bases between. The germline V gene has CDR1 ENHRY and CDR2 SYGVKD. The CDR3 here is CAISARVQPQHF. The CDR3 nucleotides are TGTGCCATCAGTGCTAGGGTCCAGCCCCAGCATTTT.

In the case of this clonotype: Possible read error: a much larger clone is one base away. The rearrangement joins TRBV20-1 to TRBJ2-1; D not certain. CDR1 DFQATT and CDR2 SNEGSKA come from the germline V gene (reference sequence). Trimming took 3 bases from V and 2 from J, leaving 5 bases between them. The CDR3 loop spans 12 amino acids. The CDR3 sequence is CSARLPYNEQFF. CDR3 sequence (DNA): TGCAGTGCTAGGTTGCCCTACAATGAGCAGTTCTTC.

This clonotype was observed many times. The chain is built from TRBV28 and TRBJ1-6; D not resolved. The CDR3 has 17 amino acids. Per germline, CDR1 MDHEN and CDR2 SYDVKM. Trimming took off 3 bases at V and 8 bases at J, with 20 bases between the two ends. As DNA, the CDR3 is TGTGCCAGCAGTTTTGGGTTATCGTCCTCCGGCCATTCACCCCTCCACTTT. Its protein is CASSFGLSSSGHSPLHF. The full variable domain, in which reference TRBV28 and TRBJ1-6 provide the parts outside the CDR3, is DVKVTQSSRYLVKRTGEKVFLECVQDMDHENMFWYRQDPGLGLRLIYFSYDVKMKEKGDIPEGYSVSREKKERFSLILESASTNQTSMYLCASSFGLSSSGHSPLHFGNGTRLTVT.

A remark on this clonotype: Being one base from a much bigger clone, this may be a read error. The genes are TRBV7-9 and TRBJ2-7; unclear D gene. V was trimmed by 5 bases and J by 7 bases, leaving 12 bases between them. Germline V gene sequence: CDR1 SEHNR, CDR2 FQNEAQ (reference sequence). This CDR3 region has 12 residues. CDR3 nucleotides: TGTGCCAGCAGCGCGTGGAGAGATGAGCAGTACTTC. It is translated as CASSAWRDEQYF.

The table lists this clonotype with many counts. V usage is TRBV5-1 and J usage is TRBJ1-1; D unclear. V gave up 4 bases and J gave up 7 bases, with 17 bases separating them. The CDR3 loop spans 14 amino acids. Germline CDR1 reads SGHRS; CDR2 reads YFSETQ. The CDR3 bases are TGCGCCAGCAGCCCGAACCGGCCCGATGATGAAGCTTTCTTT. It is translated as CASSPNRPDDEAFF.

There are many counts of this clonotype. The DNA for the CDR3 is TGTGCCAGCAGTTTGATCGGGGGGAGGATGGAAACGGGTGAAGCTTTCTTT. Its protein product is CASSLIGGRMETGEAFF. The chain uses TRBV28 and TRBJ1-1; the D gene is possibly TRBD1 (5 bases). The V gene lost 3 bases and the J gene lost 7 bases, with 24 bases spanning the gap. Per the germline V gene, CDR1 is MDHEN and CDR2 is SYDVKM. This CDR3 contains 17 residues.

This clonotype occurred many times. The chain joins TRBV27 to TRBJ1-4; possibly TRBD1 for D (5 bases). Germline V gene lookup returns CDR1 MNHEY and CDR2 SMNVEV (reference sequence). With 6 bases removed from V and 8 bases from J, the gap between germline ends came to 19 bases. The CDR3 runs to 15 residues. The CDR3 DNA reads as TGTGCCAGCAGCAATTTACTCCAGGGCTCGGAAAAACTGTTTTTT. Its translation: CASSNLLQGSEKLFF.

This clonotype was seen many times. The gene calls are TRBV24-1 and TRBJ2-5; TRBD2 aligns across 8 bases. Germline CDR1 reads KGHDR; CDR2 reads SFDVKD. The CDR3 has 17 amino acids. The V and J ends lost 4 bases and 5 bases, in that order; junction bases with no gene match: 14. CDR3 sequence reads: CATSDGTRAPIGETQYF. CDR3 DNA: TGTGCCACCAGTGACGGGACTAGGGCCCCCATCGGGGAGACCCAGTACTTC.

This clonotype was found many times. This chain joins TRBV5-1 and TRBJ2-7, with TRBD2 as a possible D gene (6 bases). CDR3 length: 14 residues. From germline, CDR1 is SGHRS and CDR2 YFSETQ. V was cut by 6 bases and J by 2 bases, with 15 bases left in between. This CDR3 reads CASTRDGPPYEQYF. The CDR3 coding sequence is TGCGCCAGCACGCGGGACGGCCCTCCCTACGAGCAGTACTTC. The whole variable domain, filled in from reference TRBV5-1 and TRBJ2-7, reads KAGVTQTPRYLIKTRGQQVTLSCSPISGHRSVSWYQQTPGQGLQFLFEYFSETQRNKGNFPGRFSGRQFSNSRSEMNVSTLELGDSALYLCASTRDGPPYEQYFGPGTRLTVT.

This clonotype appeared a few times. The chain is built from TRBV14 and TRBJ2-7; TRBD1 agrees at 9 bases. Germline V CDR1 and CDR2: SGHDN, FVKESK. V shed 0 bases, J shed 2 bases, and the junction held 5 bases outside the gene matches. The CDR3 contains 16 residues. CDR3 in amino acids: CASSQEGQGITYEQYF. DNA of the CDR3: TGTGCCAGCAGCCAAGAGGGACAGGGAATAACCTACGAGCAGTACTTC.

This clonotype was found many times. This chain joins TRBV7-8 and TRBJ1-1; unclear D gene. Trimming shortened V by 1 base and J by 5 bases, and 8 bases separated the two germline ends. The CDR3 totals 13 residues. Germline V CDR1 and CDR2: SGHVS, FQNEAQ. The CDR3 nucleotides read TGTGCCAGCAGCTTAGTGCGTGAGACTGAAGCTTTCTTT. As protein: CASSLVRETEAFF.

In this sample, this clonotype turned up many times. In DNA, the CDR3 is TGTGCCAGCAGCTTAGTACAGGGAGACTACAATGAGCAGTTCTTC. Encoded protein: CASSLVQGDYNEQFF. The genes are TRBV11-2 and TRBJ2-1; D possibly corresponds to TRBD1 (6 bases). This CDR3 comprises 15 residues. V dropped 1 base and J dropped 3 bases, with 10 bases sitting between them. In germline, CDR1 is SGHAT, CDR2 FQNNGV.